This T cell receptor (beta chain) came from a study of tumor and adjacent non-tumor tissue in lung cancer. The CDR3 covers 15 residues. Per the germline V gene, CDR1 is MNHNY and CDR2 is SVGAGI (reference sequence). General study results and limits: Patients with more diverse tumor TCRs had worse survival. In normal lung, the top 100 clones were significantly more dominant than in tumor.

No cell sorting was done before RNA was extracted from the tissue. Between August and November 2014, newly diagnosed, chemotherapy-naive lung cancer patients underwent thoracic surgery in China. TCRbeta libraries were built with three rounds of nested PCR, modified from ARM-PCR. TCRdb processed the multiplex PCR reads anew with MiXCR; each CDR3 protein has one entry. The sample includes 110,000 or so distinct CDR3 sequences, roughly 75% of them seen just once. Note on this clonotype: Its antigen is still unknown. Mismatch with germline at one junction end may stem from a read error.

Specimen: lung tumor tissue. The chain uses TRBV6-6 and TRBJ2-1; 9 nucleotides line up with TRBD2. The sequence came from a woman aged 55 to 70 with non-small cell lung cancer. CDR3 protein: CASRKGLAGRNEHFF. DNA for the CDR3: TGTGCCAGCAGAAAAGGGCTAGCGGGGCGGAATGAGCATTTCTTC.